These 30 T cell receptor beta chains were sequenced from one sample in a study of T-cell memory formation after mild COVID-19. Via MiXCR, TCRdb re-called the 5' RACE reads, giving one row per CDR3 protein. The sample includes a few hundred thousand distinct CDR3 sequences, 13% to 15% of them seen just once. Sequencing was done on a sample of PBMCs or a T cell subset sorted from them (not recorded which). The origin of the receptors is a man younger than 30 who had mild COVID-19 (a few samples of this study predate the infection). Cell type and time point are not known.

This clonotype was detected only a few times. The rearrangement joins TRBV5-1 to TRBJ2-2; a weak D match, TRBD1 (5 bases). Germline V lookup: CDR1 SGHRS, CDR2 YFSETQ. CDR3 size: 13 residues. Trimming removed 9 bases at V and 7 bases at J, with 16 bases between. The DNA of the CDR3 is TGCGCCACCAACGAAGGGGCCTTCGGGGAGCTGTTTTTT. The encoded protein is CATNEGAFGELFF.

This clonotype was seen only a few times. The J gene is TRBJ1-2, the V gene TRBV7-9; D might be TRBD1 (6 bases). The CDR3 length is 14 residues. Trimming stripped 4 bases from V and 8 bases from J, with 17 bases between. Germline V gene lookup returns CDR1 SEHNR and CDR2 FQNEAQ (reference sequence). The CDR3 sequence is CASSSRQALGGYTF. DNA of the CDR3: TGTGCCAGCAGCTCACGACAGGCGTTAGGGGGCTACACCTTC.

This clonotype was observed at least ten times. The chain links TRBV7-9 to TRBJ2-4; no reliable D call. Germline V lookup: CDR1 SEHNR, CDR2 FQNEAQ (reference sequence). Trimming pared 3 bases from V and 8 bases from J, leaving 14 bases between. This CDR3 contains 14 residues. Here the CDR3 DNA reads TGTGCCAGCAGCTTTCCTCCCGCCGGAGACATTCAGTACTTC. Encoded protein: CASSFPPAGDIQYF.

The CDR3 bases are TGCGGAGCAGGGGACGAGCAGTACGTC. It yields the protein CGAGDEQYV. The V and J genes are TRBV29-1 and TRBJ2-7, with a tentative D call TRBD1 (6 bases). Germline V gene sequence: CDR1 SQVTM, CDR2 ANQGSEA. The length of the CDR3 is 9 residues.

This rearrangement joins TRBV2 to TRBJ2-7, with a weak D call TRBD2 (5 bases). This CDR3 is 13 amino acids long. Germline values: CDR1 SNHLY, CDR2 FYNNEI. V lost 6 bases, J lost 2 bases, and 11 bases lay in between. The chain's CDR3 is CASSAPGTYEQYV. The DNA for the CDR3 is TGTGCCAGCAGCGCTCCCGGGACCTACGAGCAGTACGTC.

The CDR3 nucleotides read TGTGCCAGCAGCCAAATGGAGGGAGGAACTAATGAAAAACTGTTTTTT. Its translation: CASSQMEGGTNEKLFF. The J gene is TRBJ1-4, the V gene TRBV3-1; no definite D call. Germline values: CDR1 LGHDT, CDR2 YNNKEL (reference sequence). This CDR3 region has 16 residues. Trimming cost V 2 bases and J 1 base, with 11 bases left between them.

This clonotype has only a few counts. The rearrangement links TRBV7-6 to TRBJ2-5; 7 positions match TRBD1. Looked up from germline, CDR1 is SGHVS and CDR2 is FNYEAQ. V dropped 5 bases and J dropped 6; count of bases not matched to a gene: 6. The CDR3 is 13 amino acids. Here the CDR3 reads CASSPATGQTQYF. CDR3 DNA sequence: TGTGCCAGCAGCCCGGCGACAGGGCAGACCCAGTACTTC. Drawing the rest from reference TRBV7-6 and TRBJ2-5, the complete variable domain is GAGVSQSPRYKVTKRGQDVALRCDPISGHVSLYWYRQALGQGPEFLTYFNYEAQQDKSGLPNDRFSAERPEGSISTLTIQRTEQRDSAMYRCASSPATGQTQYFGPGTRLLVL.

This clonotype was observed a few times. The chain has TRBV4-3 and TRBJ1-1, with no clear D. The CDR3 runs to 14 residues. The germline CDR1 and CDR2 sequences are LGHNA and YSLEER. V was pared by 0 bases and J by 7 bases, with 12 bases between. CDR3 sequence reads: CASSQEFAADEAFF. In DNA form, the CDR3 reads TGCGCCAGCAGCCAAGAATTCGCGGCGGATGAAGCTTTCTTT.

This clonotype was seen at least ten times. The chain employs TRBV12-5 and TRBJ2-3; possibly TRBD2 for D (6 bases). This CDR3 is built from 20 residues. CDR1 is LGHNT, CDR2 FRNRAP, per germline. Trimming cost V 0 bases and J 0 bases, with 22 bases left between them. CDR3 in DNA: TGTGCTAGTGGTTTGGTCGGTAGTATCGGGGGTAGTACTAGCACAGATACGCAGTATTTT. Translated: CASGLVGSIGGSTSTDTQYF.

The chain combines TRBV27 with TRBJ1-1; D might be TRBD1 (5 bases). CDR1 is MNHEY, CDR2 SMNVEV, per germline (reference sequence). The CDR3 length is 13 residues. V was clipped by 0 bases and J by 3 bases, with 5 bases between them. The CDR3 is CASSLSRDTEAFF. In DNA form, the CDR3 reads TGTGCCAGCAGTTTATCCAGGGACACTGAAGCTTTCTTT.

This clonotype was counted at least ten times. The germline gene is not matched at one end of the junction; a read error may be the cause. The rearrangement uses TRBV12-3 or TRBV12-4 and TRBJ2-1, with TRBD1 as a possible D gene (5 bases). CDR3 length: 14 amino acids. Here the CDR3 reads CASSLGQGYNEQFF. CDR3 DNA: TGTGCCAGCAGCTTAGGGCAGGGTTACAATGAGCAGTTCTTC.

This clonotype was found a few times. This chain connects TRBV7-2 to TRBJ2-1; 8 bases agree with TRBD2. Germline V gives CDR1 SGHTA, CDR2 FQGNSA. Trimming cost V 3 bases and J 3 bases; bases outside gene matches: 10. The CDR3 totals 17 residues. CDR3 sequence reads: CASSFSGTDTFYNEQFF. Written as DNA, the CDR3 is TGTGCCAGCAGCTTTAGCGGGACTGACACTTTCTACAATGAGCAGTTCTTC.

V gene TRBV7-2 combines with J gene TRBJ2-3; maybe TRBD1 (6 bases). The V end lost 5 bases, the J end lost 6 bases, and 12 bases lay between the germline ends. The CDR3 has 13 residues. Looked up from germline, CDR1 is SGHTA and CDR2 is FQGNSA. The CDR3 bases are TGTGCCAGCAGCCCCAACAGGGAGGATACGCAGTATTTT. This translates into CASSPNREDTQYF.

This clonotype was counted many times. This chain uses TRBV12-3 or TRBV12-4 with TRBJ1-1; 10 bases line up with TRBD1. Trimming at V came to 6 bases and at J to 3 bases, leaving 7 bases not matched to a gene. CDR3 length equals 15 residues. CDR3 sequence reads: CASSPWDRGYTEAFF. CDR3 in DNA: TGTGCCAGCAGCCCCTGGGACAGGGGTTACACTGAAGCTTTCTTT.

CDR3: CASSFPTLWEDSGGYEQFF. The CDR3 bases are TGTGCCAGCAGTTTCCCCACCCTTTGGGAAGATAGCGGGGGGTATGAGCAGTTCTTC. The chain carries TRBV6-2 or TRBV6-3 and TRBJ2-1; 10 positions agree with TRBD2. Germline CDR1 and CDR2: MNHEY and SVGEGT. The CDR3 has 19 amino acids. Trimming removed 4 bases from V and 8 bases from J; junction bases left unmatched: 20.

This chain connects TRBV6-2 or TRBV6-3 to TRBJ2-7; 7 nucleotides agree with TRBD2. CDR1 MNHEY and CDR2 SVGEGT come from the germline V gene. Trimming at V came to 7 bases and at J to 3 bases, leaving 3 bases not matched to a gene. The CDR3 runs to 12 residues. CDR3 sequence: CASTRGGYEQYF. CDR3 nucleotide sequence: TGTGCCAGCACCCGCGGGGGCTACGAGCAGTACTTC.

This chain joins TRBV18 and TRBJ2-7; TRBD1 matches at 12 bases. The germline gives CDR1 KGHSH, CDR2 LQKENI. Trimming at V came to 5 bases and at J to 6 bases, leaving 5 bases not matched to a gene. This CDR3 is built from 14 residues. CDR3 nucleotides: TGTGCCAGCTCATTCGGGACAGGGGGCGGCGAGCAGTACGTC. It yields the protein CASSFGTGGGEQYV.

J is TRBJ2-5 and V is TRBV5-6, with no clear D. Trimming shortened V by 4 bases and J by 4 bases, and 8 bases separated the two germline ends. The CDR3 contains 12 residues. Germline values: CDR1 SGHDT, CDR2 YYEEEE. The CDR3 spells CASSVGPETQYF. The CDR3 region has the DNA TGTGCCAGCAGCGTGGGCCCAGAGACCCAGTACTTC.

V gene TRBV4-1 combines with J gene TRBJ2-3, with 7 bases that match TRBD2. This CDR3 has 17 residues. The V gene's germline CDR1 is MGHRA and CDR2 YSYEKL. With 3 bases clipped from V and 0 bases from J, the junction kept 9 bases outside the gene matches. The CDR3: CASSQISASGSTDTQYF. The CDR3 DNA sequence: TGCGCCAGCAGCCAGATTTCGGCTAGCGGAAGCACAGATACGCAGTATTTT.

The chain carries TRBV29-1 and TRBJ1-1; the D gene is possibly TRBD1 (6 bases). The CDR3 extends over 13 amino acids. Germline-derived CDR1 and CDR2 are SQVTM and ANQGSEA. With 7 bases removed from V and 0 bases from J, the gap between germline ends came to 12 bases. The CDR3 sequence: CSARTDMNTEAFF. The CDR3 nucleotides are TGCAGCGCCAGGACAGATATGAACACTGAAGCTTTCTTT.

The V gene is TRBV10-1, the J gene TRBJ2-7; no clear D. Germline V gene sequence: CDR1 WNHNN, CDR2 SYGVQD (reference sequence). Trimming shortened V by 8 bases and J by 6 bases, and 17 bases separated the two germline ends. The CDR3 contains 13 residues. This CDR3 reads CASLTRGLSEQYV. In DNA, the CDR3 is TGCGCCAGCTTAACGAGAGGCCTTTCCGAGCAGTACGTC.

This clonotype came up a few times. This chain joins TRBV5-1 and TRBJ2-6, with 9 bases lining up with TRBD1. Germline assignment: CDR1 SGHRS and CDR2 YFSETQ. V lost 4 bases, J lost 2 bases, and 10 bases stayed unmatched. The CDR3 is made up of 18 amino acids. In nucleotides, the CDR3 is TGCGCCAGCAGCCTCCGGGACAGGGTTTATACTGGGGCCAACGTCCTGACTTTC. The encoded protein is CASSLRDRVYTGANVLTF.

This clonotype was picked up a small number of times. The CDR3: CASRRTVGLQQEQFF. CDR3 nucleotides: TGTGCCAGCAGACGGACGGTGGGCCTACAACAAGAGCAGTTCTTC. The rearrangement links TRBV6-5 to TRBJ2-1; D is undetermined. Deletions cut 6 bases from V and 10 bases from J, with 22 bases between. The CDR3 contains 15 residues. Germline-derived CDR1 and CDR2 are MNHEY and SVGAGI.

This sequence joins TRBV11-1 and TRBJ2-3; 8 nucleotides line up with TRBD2. This CDR3 spans 16 amino acids. CDR1 is SGHAT, CDR2 FQDESV, per germline (reference sequence). V was pared by 7 bases and J by 5 bases, with 14 bases of the junction left unmatched. CDR3 DNA: TGTGCCAGCAACGCACCCCGGGGGGGCTCGAAAGATACGCAGTATTTT. Its protein product is CASNAPRGGSKDTQYF. The full variable domain, rest sourced from reference TRBV11-1 and TRBJ2-3, is EAEVAQSPRYKITEKSQAVAFWCDPISGHATLYWYRQILGQGPELLVQFQDESVVDDSQLPKDRFSAERLKGVDSTLKIQPAELGDSAMYLCASNAPRGGSKDTQYFGPGTRLTVL.

The V gene is TRBV7-9, the J gene TRBJ2-5; 7 nucleotides align to TRBD2. The CDR3 runs 14 residues. Trimming removed 0 bases from V and 7 bases from J; junction bases left unmatched: 5. CDR1 is SEHNR, CDR2 FQNEAQ, per germline (reference sequence). CDR3 nucleotide sequence: TGTGCCAGCAGCTTAGCCGGACTAGAGTGGACCCAGTACTTC. Its protein product is CASSLAGLEWTQYF.

The rearrangement joins TRBV4-3 to TRBJ1-1, with 8 bases matching TRBD1. The CDR3 is made up of 16 amino acids. The J segment lost 2 bases and the V segment lost 4 bases, leaving 9 bases of the junction unmatched. The germline gives CDR1 LGHNA, CDR2 YSLEER. The CDR3 coding sequence is TGCGCCAGCAGCCCCGACCAGGGACAGGCTAACACTGAAGCTTTCTTT. It encodes CASSPDQGQANTEAFF.

This clonotype appeared a few times. Written as DNA, the CDR3 is TGCGCCAGCAGCTTGGGGCTTGGGACAGTAGATACGCAGTATTTT. Amino acid sequence: CASSLGLGTVDTQYF. The chain is built from TRBV5-1 and TRBJ2-3; TRBD1 agrees at 7 bases. This CDR3 has 15 residues. Trimming cost V 0 bases and J 5 bases; bases outside gene matches: 6. Germline CDR1 and CDR2: SGHRS and YFSETQ.

This clonotype was seen a handful of times. The V gene is TRBV5-1, the J gene TRBJ2-1; D is undetermined. Trimming shortened V by 3 bases and J by 6 bases, and 19 bases separated the two germline ends. The CDR3 has 16 residues. CDR1 and CDR2 from the germline V gene are SGHRS and YFSETQ. CDR3 sequence reads: CASSSRILDQANEQFF. Here the CDR3 DNA reads TGCGCCAGCAGCTCAAGGATATTAGATCAGGCCAATGAGCAGTTCTTC.

The genes are TRBV7-8 and TRBJ1-2; TRBD1 agrees at 8 bases. Germline V gene lookup returns CDR1 SGHVS and CDR2 FQNEAQ. CDR3 length equals 15 residues. J lost 8 bases, V lost 1 base, and 9 bases had no gene match. The CDR3 sequence is CASSLDPRTGYGYTF. CDR3 in DNA: TGTGCCAGCAGCTTAGACCCCCGGACAGGGTACGGCTACACCTTC.

The genes are TRBV7-9 and TRBJ2-5; D unclear. CDR1 SEHNR and CDR2 FQNEAQ come from the germline V gene (reference sequence). The CDR3 covers 15 residues. The ends were cut back, 3 bases at V and 4 bases at J, with 15 bases in the middle. The chain's CDR3 is CASSFIVTSLETQYF. Written as DNA, the CDR3 is TGTGCCAGCAGCTTTATAGTCACGTCTTTAGAGACCCAGTACTTC.